This T cell receptor (beta chain) was retrieved from a study of response to subunit inactivated influenza vaccine. Study-level points and caveats: It was suggested by the authors that few new T cells are recruited by each seasonal influenza vaccination.

This CDR3 contains 12 residues. From germline, CDR1 is DFQATT and CDR2 SNEGSKA (reference sequence). V lost 8 bases and J 2 bases, leaving 13 bases between the germline ends. As for this clonotype: Its target is unknown.

TCRdb redid the calling of the RT-PCR reads with MiXCR, one entry per CDR3 protein. Of more than 150,000 distinct CDR3 sequences listed, around a tenth are singletons. The rearrangement uses TRBV20-1 and TRBJ2-7; D may be TRBD2 (6 bases). Material: non-naive T cells sorted from PBMCs, obtained on the day of vaccination. The sequence derives from a man over 45 who received an inactivated influenza vaccine. The CDR3 here is CSYSGLTYEQYF. The CDR3 DNA sequence: TGCAGTTATAGCGGCCTTACCTACGAGCAGTACTTC.